What follows is one TCR beta chain and its context. The antigen remains unidentified. The CDR3 is made up of 13 amino acids. Trimming pared 1 base from V and 6 bases from J, leaving 4 bases between. CDR1 SGHTA and CDR2 FQGNSA come from the germline V gene. This sample was taken from a study of OX40 agonist ivuxolimab in advanced cancers. Study-level results: With doses of 0.1 to 3.0 mg/kg, CD4+ and CD8+ blood T cells had undergone clonal expansion by week 6.

Some clones are missing from TCRdb's copy, which holds only in-frame ones; the method was immunoSEQ multiplex PCR. The sample has 30,000 to 35,000 clones, around 84% seen once. Patients with a history of autoimmune disease or on systemic immunosuppression were excluded. The V call is TRBV7-2, the J call TRBJ1-6; D not resolved. The sequencing used CD4+ or CD8+ T cells sorted from blood, collected in a trial of the OX40 agonist ivuxolimab. This clonotype was sampled from an adult with an advanced solid tumor such as melanoma, head and neck, liver or kidney cancer. The CDR3 loop reads CASSLVVNSPLHF. The CDR3 DNA is TGTGCCAGCAGCTTAGTTGTTAATTCACCCCTCCACTTT.